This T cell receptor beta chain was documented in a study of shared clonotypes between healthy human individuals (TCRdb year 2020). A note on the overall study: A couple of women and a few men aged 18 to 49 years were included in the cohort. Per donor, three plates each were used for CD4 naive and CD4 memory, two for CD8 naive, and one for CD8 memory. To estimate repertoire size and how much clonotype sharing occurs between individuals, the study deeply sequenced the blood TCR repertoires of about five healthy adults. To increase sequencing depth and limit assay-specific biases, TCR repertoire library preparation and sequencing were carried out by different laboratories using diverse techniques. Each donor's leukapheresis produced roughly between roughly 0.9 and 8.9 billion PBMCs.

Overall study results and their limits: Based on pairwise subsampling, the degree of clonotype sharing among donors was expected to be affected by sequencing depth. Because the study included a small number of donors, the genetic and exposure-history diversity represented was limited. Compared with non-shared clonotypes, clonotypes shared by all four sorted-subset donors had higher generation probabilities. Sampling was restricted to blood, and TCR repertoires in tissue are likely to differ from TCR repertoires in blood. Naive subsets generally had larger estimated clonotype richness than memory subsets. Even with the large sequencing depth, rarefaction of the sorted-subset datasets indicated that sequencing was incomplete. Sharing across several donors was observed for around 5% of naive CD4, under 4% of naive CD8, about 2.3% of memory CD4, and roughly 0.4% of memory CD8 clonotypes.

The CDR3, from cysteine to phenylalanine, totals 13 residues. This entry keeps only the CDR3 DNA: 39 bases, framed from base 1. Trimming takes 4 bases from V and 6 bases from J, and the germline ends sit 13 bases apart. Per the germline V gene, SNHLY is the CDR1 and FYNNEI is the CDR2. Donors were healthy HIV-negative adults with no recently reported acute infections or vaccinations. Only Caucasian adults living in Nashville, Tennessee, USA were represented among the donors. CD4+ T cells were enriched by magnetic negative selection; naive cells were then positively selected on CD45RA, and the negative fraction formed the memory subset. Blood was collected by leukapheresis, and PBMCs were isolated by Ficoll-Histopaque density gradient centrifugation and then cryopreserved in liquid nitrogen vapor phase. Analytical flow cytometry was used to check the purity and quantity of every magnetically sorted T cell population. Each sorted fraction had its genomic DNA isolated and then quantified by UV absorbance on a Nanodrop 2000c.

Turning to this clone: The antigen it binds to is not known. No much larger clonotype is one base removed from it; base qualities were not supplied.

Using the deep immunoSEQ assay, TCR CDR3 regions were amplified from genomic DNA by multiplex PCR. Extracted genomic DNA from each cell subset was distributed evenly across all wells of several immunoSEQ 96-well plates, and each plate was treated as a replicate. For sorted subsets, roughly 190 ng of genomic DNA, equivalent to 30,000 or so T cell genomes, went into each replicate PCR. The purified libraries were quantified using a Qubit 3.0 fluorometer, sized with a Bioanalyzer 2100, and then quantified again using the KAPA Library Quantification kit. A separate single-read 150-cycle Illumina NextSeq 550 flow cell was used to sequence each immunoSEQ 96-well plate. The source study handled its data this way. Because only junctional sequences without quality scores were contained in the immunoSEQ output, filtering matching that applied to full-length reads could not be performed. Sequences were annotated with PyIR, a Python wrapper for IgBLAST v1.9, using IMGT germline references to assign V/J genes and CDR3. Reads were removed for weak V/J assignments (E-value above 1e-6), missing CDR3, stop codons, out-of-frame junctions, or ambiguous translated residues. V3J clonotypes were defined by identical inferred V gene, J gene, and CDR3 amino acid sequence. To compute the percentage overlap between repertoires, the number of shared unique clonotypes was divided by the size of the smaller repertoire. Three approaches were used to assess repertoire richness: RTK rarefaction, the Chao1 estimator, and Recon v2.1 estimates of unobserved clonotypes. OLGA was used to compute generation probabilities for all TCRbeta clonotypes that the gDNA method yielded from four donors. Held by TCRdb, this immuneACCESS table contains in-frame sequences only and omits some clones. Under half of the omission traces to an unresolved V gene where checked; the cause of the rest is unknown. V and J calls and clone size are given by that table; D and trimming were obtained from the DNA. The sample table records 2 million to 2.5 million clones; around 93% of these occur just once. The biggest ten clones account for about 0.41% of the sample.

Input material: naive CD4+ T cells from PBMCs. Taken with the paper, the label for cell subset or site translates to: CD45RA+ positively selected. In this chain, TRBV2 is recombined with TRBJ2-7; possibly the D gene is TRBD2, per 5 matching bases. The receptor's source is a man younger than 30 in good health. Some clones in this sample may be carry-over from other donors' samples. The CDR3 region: CASSADGGVEQYF. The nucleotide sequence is TGTGCCAGCAGTGCGGACGGAGGTGTCGAGCAGTACTTC.